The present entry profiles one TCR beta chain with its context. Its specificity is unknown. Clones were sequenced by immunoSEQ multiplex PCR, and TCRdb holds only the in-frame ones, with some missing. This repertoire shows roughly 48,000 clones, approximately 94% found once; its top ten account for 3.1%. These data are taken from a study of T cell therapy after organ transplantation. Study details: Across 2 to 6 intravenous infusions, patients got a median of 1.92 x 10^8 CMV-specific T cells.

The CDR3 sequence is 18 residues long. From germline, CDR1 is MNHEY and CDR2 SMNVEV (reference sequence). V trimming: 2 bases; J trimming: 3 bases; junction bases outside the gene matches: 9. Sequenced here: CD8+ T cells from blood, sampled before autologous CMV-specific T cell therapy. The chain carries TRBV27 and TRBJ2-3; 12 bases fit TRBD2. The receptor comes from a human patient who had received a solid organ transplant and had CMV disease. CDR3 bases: TGTGCCAGCAGTTTACGGCTAGCGGGAGGGATAAGGACAGATACGCAGTATTTT. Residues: CASSLRLAGGIRTDTQYF.